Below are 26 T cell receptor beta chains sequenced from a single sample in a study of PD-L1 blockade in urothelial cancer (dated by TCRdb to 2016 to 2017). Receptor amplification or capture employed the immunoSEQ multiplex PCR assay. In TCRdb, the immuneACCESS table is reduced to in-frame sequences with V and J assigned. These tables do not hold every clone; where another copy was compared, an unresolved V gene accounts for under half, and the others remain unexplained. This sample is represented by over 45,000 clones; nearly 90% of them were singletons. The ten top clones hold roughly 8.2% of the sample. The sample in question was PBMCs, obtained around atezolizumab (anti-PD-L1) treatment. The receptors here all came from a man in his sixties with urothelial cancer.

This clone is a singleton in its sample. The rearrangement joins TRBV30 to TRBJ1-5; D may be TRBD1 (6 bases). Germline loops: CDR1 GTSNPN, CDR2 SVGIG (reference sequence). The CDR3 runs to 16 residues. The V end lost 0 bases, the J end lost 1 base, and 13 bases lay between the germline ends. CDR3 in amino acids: CAWSVGGLRSNQPQHF. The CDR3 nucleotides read TGTGCCTGGAGTGTCGGGGGGCTACGGAGCAATCAGCCCCAGCATTTT.

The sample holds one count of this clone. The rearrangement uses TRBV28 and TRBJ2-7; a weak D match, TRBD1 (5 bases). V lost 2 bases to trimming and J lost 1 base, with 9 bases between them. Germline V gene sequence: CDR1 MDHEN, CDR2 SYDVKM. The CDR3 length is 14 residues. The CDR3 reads CASSLPDISYEQYF. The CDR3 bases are TGTGCCAGCAGTTTACCGGACATATCCTACGAGCAGTACTTC.

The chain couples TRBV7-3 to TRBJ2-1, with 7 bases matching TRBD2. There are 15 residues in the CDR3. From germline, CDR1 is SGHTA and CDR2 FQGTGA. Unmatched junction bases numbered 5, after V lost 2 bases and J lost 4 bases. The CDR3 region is CASSLSGGPYNEQFF. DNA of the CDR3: TGTGCCAGCAGCTTATCGGGGGGACCGTACAATGAGCAGTTCTTC.

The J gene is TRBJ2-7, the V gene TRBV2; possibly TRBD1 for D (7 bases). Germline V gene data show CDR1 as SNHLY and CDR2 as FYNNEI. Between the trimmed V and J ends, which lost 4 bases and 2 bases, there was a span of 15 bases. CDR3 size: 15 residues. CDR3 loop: CASSVEGTAAYEQYF. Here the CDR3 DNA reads TGTGCCAGCAGTGTGGAGGGGACAGCGGCCTACGAGCAGTACTTC.

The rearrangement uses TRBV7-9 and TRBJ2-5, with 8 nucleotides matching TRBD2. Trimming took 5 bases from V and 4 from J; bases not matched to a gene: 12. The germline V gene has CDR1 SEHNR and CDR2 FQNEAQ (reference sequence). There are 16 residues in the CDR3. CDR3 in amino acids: CASSPKPGGPGETQYF. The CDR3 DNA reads TGTGCCAGCAGCCCCAAGCCGGGGGGGCCGGGAGAGACCCAGTACTTC.

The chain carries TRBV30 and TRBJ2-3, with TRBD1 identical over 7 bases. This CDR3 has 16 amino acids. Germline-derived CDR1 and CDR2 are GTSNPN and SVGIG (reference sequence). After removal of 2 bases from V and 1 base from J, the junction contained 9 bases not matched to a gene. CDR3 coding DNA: TGTGCCTGGAGTTACCGACAGGGCACCCGCACAGATACGCAGTATTTT. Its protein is CAWSYRQGTRTDTQYF.

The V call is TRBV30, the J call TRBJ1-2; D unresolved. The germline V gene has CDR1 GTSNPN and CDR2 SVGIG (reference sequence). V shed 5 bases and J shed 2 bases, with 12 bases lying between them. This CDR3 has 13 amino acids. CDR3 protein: CAWGRTGNYGYTF. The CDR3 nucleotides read TGTGCCTGGGGACGGACGGGGAACTATGGCTACACCTTC.

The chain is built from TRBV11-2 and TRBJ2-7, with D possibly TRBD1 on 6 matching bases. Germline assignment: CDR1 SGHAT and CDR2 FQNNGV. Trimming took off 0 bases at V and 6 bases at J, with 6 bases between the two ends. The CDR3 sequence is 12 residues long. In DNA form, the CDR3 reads TGTGCCAGCAGCTTAGACAGGGGCGAGCAGTACTTC. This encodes CASSLDRGEQYF. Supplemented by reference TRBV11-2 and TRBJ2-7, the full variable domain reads EAGVAQSPRYKIIEKRQSVAFWCNPISGHATLYWYQQILGQGPKLLIQFQNNGVVDDSQLPKDRFSAERLKGVDSTLKIQPAKLEDSAVYLCASSLDRGEQYFGPGTRLTVT.

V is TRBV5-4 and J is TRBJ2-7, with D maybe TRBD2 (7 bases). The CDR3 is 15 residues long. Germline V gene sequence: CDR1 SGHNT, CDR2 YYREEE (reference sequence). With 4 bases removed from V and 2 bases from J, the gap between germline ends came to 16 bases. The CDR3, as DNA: TGTGCCAGCAGCAGGGGGGGGACGGCCCCCTACGAGCAGTACTTC. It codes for CASSRGGTAPYEQYF.

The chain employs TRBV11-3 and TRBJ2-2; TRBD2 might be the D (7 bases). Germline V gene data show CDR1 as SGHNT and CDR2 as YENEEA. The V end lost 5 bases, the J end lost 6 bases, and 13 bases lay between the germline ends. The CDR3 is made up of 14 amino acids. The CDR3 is CASSRGGGPGELFF. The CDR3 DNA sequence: TGTGCCAGCAGCAGAGGGGGGGGGCCCGGGGAGCTGTTTTTT.

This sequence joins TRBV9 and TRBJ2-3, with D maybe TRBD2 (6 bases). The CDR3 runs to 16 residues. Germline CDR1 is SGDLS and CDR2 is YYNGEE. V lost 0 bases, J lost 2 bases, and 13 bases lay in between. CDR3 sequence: CASSVVGGWATDTQYF. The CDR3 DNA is TGTGCCAGCAGCGTAGTCGGAGGGTGGGCCACAGATACGCAGTATTTT.

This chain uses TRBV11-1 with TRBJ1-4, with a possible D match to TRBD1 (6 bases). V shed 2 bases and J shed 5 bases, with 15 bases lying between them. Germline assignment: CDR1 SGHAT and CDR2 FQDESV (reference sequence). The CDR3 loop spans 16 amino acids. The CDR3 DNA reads TGTGCCAGCAGCTTATCTCTAGGACAGAGCAATGAAAAACTGTTTTTT. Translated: CASSLSLGQSNEKLFF.

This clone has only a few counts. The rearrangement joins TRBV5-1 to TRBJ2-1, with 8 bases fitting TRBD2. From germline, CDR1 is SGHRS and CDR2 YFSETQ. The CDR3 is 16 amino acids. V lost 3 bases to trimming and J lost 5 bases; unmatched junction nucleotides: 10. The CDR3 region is CASSSGVVAGHNEQFF. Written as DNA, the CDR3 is TGCGCCAGCAGCTCCGGGGTGGTAGCGGGGCACAATGAGCAGTTCTTC.

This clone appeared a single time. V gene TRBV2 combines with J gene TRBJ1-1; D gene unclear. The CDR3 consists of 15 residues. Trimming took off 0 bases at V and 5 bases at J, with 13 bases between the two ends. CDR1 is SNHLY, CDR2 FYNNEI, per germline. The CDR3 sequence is CASSEAIFRETEAFF. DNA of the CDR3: TGTGCCAGCAGTGAAGCGATCTTTAGAGAGACTGAAGCTTTCTTT.

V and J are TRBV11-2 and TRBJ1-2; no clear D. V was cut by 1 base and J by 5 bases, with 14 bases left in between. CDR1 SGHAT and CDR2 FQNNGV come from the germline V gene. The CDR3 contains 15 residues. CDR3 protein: CASSLASGFGYGYTF. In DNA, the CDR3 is TGTGCCAGCAGCTTAGCTTCGGGTTTTGGGTATGGCTACACCTTC.

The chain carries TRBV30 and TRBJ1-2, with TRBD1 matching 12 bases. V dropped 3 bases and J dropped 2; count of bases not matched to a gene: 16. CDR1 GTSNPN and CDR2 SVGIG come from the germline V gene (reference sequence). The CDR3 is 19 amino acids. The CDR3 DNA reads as TGTGCCTGGAGGGGATTAGGGCGGGACAGGGGGCTCCAGAACTATGGCTACACCTTC. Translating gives CAWRGLGRDRGLQNYGYTF.

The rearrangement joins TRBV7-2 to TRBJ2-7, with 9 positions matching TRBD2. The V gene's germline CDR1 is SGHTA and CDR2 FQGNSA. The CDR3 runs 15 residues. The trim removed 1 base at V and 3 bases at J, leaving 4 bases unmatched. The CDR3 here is CASSLEASGDYEQYF. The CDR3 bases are TGTGCCAGCAGCTTAGAAGCTAGCGGGGACTACGAGCAGTACTTC.

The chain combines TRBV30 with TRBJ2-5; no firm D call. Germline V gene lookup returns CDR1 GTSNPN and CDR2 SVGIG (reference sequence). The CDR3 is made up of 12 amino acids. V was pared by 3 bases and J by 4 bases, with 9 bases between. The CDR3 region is CAWSPFGETQYF. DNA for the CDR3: TGTGCCTGGAGCCCGTTCGGAGAGACCCAGTACTTC.

Here the CDR3 DNA reads TGTGCCAGCAGCTCCTCCCCCTCAGGTACGAAAGCTTTCTTT. It codes for CASSSSPSGTKAFF. The J gene is TRBJ1-1, the V gene TRBV7-2; D gene uncertain. Trimming left V 4 bases short and J 9 bases short, with 18 bases between. Germline loops: CDR1 SGHTA, CDR2 FQGNSA. This CDR3 has 14 residues.

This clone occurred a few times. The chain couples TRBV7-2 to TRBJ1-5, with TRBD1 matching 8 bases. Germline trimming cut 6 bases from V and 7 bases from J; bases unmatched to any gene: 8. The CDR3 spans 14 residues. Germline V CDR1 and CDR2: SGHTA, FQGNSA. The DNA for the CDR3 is TGTGCCAGCAGGCCAGGGGGCGCAGGGCAGCCCCAGCATTTT. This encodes CASRPGGAGQPQHF.

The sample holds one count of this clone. The CDR3 DNA reads TGCAGCGTTGACCGAGCGGGGCTTAACAATGAGCAGTTCTTC. It codes for CSVDRAGLNNEQFF. This chain uses TRBV29-1 with TRBJ2-1; TRBD2 aligns across 7 bases. The CDR3 length is 14 residues. Germline CDR1 is SQVTM and CDR2 is ANQGSEA. V was clipped by 3 bases and J by 5 bases; unmatched bases: 7.

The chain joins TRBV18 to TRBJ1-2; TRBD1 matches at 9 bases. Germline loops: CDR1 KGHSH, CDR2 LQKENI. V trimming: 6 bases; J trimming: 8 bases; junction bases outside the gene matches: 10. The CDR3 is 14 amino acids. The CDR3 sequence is CASSYRDRESGYTF. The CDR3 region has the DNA TGTGCCAGCTCGTACCGGGACAGGGAATCGGGCTACACCTTC.

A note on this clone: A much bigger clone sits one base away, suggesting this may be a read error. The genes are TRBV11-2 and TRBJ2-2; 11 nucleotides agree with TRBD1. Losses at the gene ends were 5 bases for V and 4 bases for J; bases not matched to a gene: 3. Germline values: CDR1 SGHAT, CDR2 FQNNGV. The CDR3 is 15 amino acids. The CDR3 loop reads CASSRGQGGTGELFF. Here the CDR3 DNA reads TGTGCCAGCAGCCGGGGACAGGGGGGCACCGGGGAGCTGTTTTTT.

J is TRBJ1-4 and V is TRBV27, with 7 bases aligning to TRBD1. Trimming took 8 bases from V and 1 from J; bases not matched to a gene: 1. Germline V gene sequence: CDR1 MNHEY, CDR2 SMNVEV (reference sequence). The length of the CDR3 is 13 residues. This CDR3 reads CASAGGTNEKLFF. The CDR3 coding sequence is TGTGCCAGCGCAGGGGGAACTAATGAAAAACTGTTTTTT.

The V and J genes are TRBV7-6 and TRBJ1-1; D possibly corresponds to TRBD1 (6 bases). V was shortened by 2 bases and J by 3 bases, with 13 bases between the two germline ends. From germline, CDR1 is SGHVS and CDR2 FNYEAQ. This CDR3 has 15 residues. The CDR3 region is CASSLKGDVYTEAFF. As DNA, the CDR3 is TGTGCCAGCAGCTTAAAGGGGGACGTATACACTGAAGCTTTCTTT.

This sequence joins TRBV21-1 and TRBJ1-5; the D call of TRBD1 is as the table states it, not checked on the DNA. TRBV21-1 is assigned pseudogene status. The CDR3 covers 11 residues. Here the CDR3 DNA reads TGTGCCAGGGGGGCCTCCCAGCCCCAGCATTTT. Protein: CARGASQPQHF.